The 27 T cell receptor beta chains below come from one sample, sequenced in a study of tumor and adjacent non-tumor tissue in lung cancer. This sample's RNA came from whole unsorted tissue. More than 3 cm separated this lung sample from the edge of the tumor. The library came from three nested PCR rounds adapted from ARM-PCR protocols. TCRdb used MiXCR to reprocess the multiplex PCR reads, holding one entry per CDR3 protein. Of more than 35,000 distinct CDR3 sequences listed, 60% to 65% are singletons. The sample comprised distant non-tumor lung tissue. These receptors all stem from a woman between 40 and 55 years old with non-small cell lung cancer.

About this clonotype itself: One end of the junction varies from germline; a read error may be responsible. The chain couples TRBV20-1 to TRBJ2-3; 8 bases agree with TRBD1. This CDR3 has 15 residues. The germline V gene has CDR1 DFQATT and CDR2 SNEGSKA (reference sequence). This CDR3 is CSARDLDRDTGTQYF. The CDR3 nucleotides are TGCAGTGCTAGAGATTTGGACAGGGACACAGGTACGCAGTATTTT.

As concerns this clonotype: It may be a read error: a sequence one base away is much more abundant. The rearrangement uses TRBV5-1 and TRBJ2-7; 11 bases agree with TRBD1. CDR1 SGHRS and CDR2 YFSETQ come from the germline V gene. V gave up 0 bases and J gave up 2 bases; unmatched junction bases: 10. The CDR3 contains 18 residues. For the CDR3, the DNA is TGCGCCAGCAGCTTGGGGGTTTTTGGACAGGGGGCCCCCTACGAGCAGTACTTC. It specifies CASSLGVFGQGAPYEQYF.

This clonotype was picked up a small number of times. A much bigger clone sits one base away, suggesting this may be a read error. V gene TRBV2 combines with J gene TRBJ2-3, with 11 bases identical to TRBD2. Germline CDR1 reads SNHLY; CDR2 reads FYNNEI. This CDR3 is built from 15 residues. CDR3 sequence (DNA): TGTGCCGGCAGTGAAGCGTCTAGCGGGAGGAATACGCAGTATTTT. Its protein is CAGSEASSGRNTQYF.

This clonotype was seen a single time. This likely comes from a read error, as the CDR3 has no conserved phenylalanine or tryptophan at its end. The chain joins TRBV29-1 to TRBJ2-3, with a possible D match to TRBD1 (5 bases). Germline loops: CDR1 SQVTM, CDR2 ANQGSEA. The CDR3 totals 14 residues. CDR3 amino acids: CSVIQAIMFDTQYY. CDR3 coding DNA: TGCAGCGTTATACAGGCGATTATGTTCGATACCCAGTATTAT.

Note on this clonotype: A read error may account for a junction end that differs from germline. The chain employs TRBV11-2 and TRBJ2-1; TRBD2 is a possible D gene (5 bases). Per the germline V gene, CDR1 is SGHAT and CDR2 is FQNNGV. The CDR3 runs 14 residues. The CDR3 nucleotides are TGTGCCAGCAGCTTAGGTGGGCTAGCCAATGGGCAGTTCTTC. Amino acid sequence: CASSLGGLANGQFF.

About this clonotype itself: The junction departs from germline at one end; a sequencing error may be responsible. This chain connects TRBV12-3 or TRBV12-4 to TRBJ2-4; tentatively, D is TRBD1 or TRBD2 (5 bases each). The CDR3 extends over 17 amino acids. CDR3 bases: TGTGCCAGCAGTTTTAAGTCGTGGGTCGGGGCCAAAAACATTCAATACTTC. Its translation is CASSFKSWVGAKNIQYF.

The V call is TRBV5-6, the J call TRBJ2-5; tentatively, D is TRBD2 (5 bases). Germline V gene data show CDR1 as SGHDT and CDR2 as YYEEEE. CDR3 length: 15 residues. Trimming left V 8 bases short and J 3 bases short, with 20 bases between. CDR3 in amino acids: CASSTPGLAKETQYF. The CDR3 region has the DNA TGTGCCAGTAGCACCCCAGGCCTAGCAAAAGAGACCCAGTACTTC.

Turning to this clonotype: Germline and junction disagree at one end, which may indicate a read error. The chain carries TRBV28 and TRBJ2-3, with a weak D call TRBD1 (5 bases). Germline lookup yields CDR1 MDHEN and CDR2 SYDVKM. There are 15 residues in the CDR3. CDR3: CASGPRDRFTDTRYF. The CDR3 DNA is TGTGCCAGCGGACCCAGAGACAGATTCACAGATACGCGGTATTTT. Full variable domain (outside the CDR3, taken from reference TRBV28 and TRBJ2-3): DVKVTQSSRYLVKRTGEKVFLECVQDMDHENMFWYRQDPGLGLRLIYFSYDVKMKEKGDIPEGYSVSREKKERFSLILESASTNQTSMYLCASGPRDRFTDTRYFGPGTRLTVL.

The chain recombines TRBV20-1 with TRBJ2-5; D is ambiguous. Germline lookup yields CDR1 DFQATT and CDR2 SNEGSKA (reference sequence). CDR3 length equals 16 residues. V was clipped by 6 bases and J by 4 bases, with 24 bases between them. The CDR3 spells CSAQGSLISWGETQYF. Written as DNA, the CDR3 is TGCAGTGCCCAAGGATCCTTGATTTCGTGGGGAGAGACCCAGTACTTC.

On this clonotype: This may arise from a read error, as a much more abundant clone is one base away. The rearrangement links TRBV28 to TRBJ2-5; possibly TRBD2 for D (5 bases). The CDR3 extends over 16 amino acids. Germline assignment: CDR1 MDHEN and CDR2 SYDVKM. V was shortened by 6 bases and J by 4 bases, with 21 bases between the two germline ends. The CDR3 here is CASRSGLGVDPETQYF. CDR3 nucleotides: TGTGCCAGCAGATCCGGCCTGGGAGTGGACCCAGAGACCCAGTACTTC.

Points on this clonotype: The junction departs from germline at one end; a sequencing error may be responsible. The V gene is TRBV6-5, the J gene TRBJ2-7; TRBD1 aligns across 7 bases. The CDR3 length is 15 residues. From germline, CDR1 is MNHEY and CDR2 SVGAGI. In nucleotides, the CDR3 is TGTACCAGCAGTCATTATAGCAGGGGGTGGAACGAGCAGTACTTC. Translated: CTSSHYSRGWNEQYF.

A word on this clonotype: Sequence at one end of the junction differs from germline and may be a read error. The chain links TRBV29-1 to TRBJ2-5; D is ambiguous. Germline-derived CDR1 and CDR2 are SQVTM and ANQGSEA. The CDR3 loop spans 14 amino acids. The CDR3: CSVYTAVVRETQYF. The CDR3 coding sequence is TGCAGCGTTTATACGGCGGTTGTCCGAGAGACTCAGTACTTC.

The CDR3 coding sequence is TGTGCCAGTTTGGGACAGGGGCCGGGGCCCGGAAACATTCAGTACTTC. Its protein is CASLGQGPGPGNIQYF. The genes are TRBV6-4 and TRBJ2-4, with 10 bases aligning to TRBD1. The J segment lost 6 bases and the V segment lost 9 bases, leaving 14 bases of the junction unmatched. CDR1 and CDR2 from the germline V gene are MRHNA and SNTAGT. This CDR3 region has 16 residues.

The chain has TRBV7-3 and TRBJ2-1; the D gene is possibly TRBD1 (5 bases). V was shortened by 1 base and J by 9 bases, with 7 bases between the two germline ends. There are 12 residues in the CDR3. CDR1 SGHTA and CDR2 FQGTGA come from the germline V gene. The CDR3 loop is CASSLNQGEQFF. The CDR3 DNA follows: TGTGCCAGCAGCTTAAACCAGGGTGAGCAGTTCTTC.

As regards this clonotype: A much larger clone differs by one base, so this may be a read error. The CDR3 sequence: CASRSLAWFTGEQFF. CDR3 nucleotide sequence: TGTGCCAGCAGGTCACTAGCGTGGTTTACGGGAGAGCAGTTCTTC. The V and J genes are TRBV6-1 and TRBJ2-1, with 7 nucleotides matching TRBD2. Germline loops: CDR1 MNHNS, CDR2 SASEGT. With 6 bases clipped from V and 10 bases from J, the junction kept 15 bases outside the gene matches. The CDR3 is made up of 15 amino acids.

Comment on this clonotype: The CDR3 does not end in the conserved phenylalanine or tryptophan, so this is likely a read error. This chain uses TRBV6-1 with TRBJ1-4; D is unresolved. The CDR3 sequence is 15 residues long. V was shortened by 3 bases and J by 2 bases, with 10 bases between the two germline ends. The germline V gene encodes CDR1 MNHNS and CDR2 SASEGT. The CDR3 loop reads CASSERETTNEKLFL. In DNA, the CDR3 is TGTGCCAGCAGTGAGCGGGAAACGACTAATGAAAAACTGTTTCTT.

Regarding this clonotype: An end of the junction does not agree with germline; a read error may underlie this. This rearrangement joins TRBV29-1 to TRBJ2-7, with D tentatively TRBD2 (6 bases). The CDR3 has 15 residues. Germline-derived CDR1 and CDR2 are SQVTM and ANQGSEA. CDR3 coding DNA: TGCAACGTTGAAGGGGTCGGGAGCGCCTCCTACGGGCAGTACTTC. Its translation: CNVEGVGSASYGQYF.

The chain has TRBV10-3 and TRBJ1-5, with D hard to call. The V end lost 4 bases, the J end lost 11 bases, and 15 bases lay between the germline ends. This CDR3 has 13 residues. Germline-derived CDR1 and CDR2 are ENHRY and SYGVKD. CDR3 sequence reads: CAISGSGIMSQHF. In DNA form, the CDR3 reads TGTGCCATCAGTGGGTCGGGAATCATGTCCCAGCATTTT.

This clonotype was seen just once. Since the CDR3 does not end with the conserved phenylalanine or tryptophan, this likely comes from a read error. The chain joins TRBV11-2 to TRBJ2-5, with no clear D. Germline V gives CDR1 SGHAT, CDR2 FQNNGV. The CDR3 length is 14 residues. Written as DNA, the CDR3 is TGTGCCAACAGCTTACGCCTAGACCAAGAGAGCCAGTACTGC. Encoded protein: CANSLRLDQESQYC.

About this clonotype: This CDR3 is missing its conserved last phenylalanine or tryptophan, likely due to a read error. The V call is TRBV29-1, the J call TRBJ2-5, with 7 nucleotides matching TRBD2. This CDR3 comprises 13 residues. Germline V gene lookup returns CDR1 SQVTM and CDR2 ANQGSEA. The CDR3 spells CSVGQAGQETQYI. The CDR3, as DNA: TGCAGCGTTGGACAAGCGGGGCAAGAGACTCAGTACATC.

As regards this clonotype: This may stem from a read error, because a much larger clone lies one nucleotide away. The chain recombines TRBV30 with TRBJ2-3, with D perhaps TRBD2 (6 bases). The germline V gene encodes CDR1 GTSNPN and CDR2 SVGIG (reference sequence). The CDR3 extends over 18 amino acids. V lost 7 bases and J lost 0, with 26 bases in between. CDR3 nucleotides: TGTGCCTCAACCGACGGGGTAGCGGAGACTATTAGCACAGATACGCAGTATTTT. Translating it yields CASTDGVAETISTDTQYF. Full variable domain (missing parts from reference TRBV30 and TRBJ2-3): SQTIHQWPATLVQPVGSPLSLECTVEGTSNPNLYWYRQAAGRGLQLLFYSVGIGQISSEVPQNLSASRPQDRQFILSSKKLLLSDSGFYLCASTDGVAETISTDTQYFGPGTRLTVL.

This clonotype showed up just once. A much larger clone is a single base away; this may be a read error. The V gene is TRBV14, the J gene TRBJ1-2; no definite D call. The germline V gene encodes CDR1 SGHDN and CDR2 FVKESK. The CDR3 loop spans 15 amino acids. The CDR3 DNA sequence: TGTGCCAGCTGCCAACGATCGGCAGCTAACTATGGCTACACCTTC. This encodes CASCQRSAANYGYTF. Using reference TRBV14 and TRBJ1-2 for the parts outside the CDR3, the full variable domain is EAGVTQFPSHSVIEKGQTVTLRCDPISGHDNLYWYRRVMGKEIKFLLHFVKESKQDESGMPNNRFLAERTGGTYSTLKVQPAELEDSGVYFCASCQRSAANYGYTFGSGTRLTVV.

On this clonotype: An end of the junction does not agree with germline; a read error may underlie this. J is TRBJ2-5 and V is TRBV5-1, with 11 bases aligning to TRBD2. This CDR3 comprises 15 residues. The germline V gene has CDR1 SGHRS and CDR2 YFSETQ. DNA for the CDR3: TGCGCCAGCAGCTTTAGCGGGGGGGCCACGTCGACCCAGTGCTTC. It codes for CASSFSGGATSTQCF. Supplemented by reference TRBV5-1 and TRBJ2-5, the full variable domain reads KAGVTQTPRYLIKTRGQQVTLSCSPISGHRSVSWYQQTPGQGLQFLFEYFSETQRNKGNFPGRFSGRQFSNSRSEMNVSTLELGDSALYLCASSFSGGATSTQCFGPGTRLLVL.

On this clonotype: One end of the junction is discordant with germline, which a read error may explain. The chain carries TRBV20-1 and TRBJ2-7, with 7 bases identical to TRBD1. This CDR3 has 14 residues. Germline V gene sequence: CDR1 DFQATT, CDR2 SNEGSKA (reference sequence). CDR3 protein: CSVTTGTLGYEEYF. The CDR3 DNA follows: TGCAGTGTAACGACAGGGACCTTAGGGTACGAGGAGTACTTC.

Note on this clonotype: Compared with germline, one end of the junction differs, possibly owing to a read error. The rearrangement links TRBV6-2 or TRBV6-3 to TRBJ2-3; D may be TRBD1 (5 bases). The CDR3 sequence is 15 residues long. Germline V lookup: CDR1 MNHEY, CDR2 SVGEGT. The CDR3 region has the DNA TGTGACAGCAGTTTGGGCTTGGGGCGAGGTGGTACGCAGTATTTT. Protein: CDSSLGLGRGGTQYF.

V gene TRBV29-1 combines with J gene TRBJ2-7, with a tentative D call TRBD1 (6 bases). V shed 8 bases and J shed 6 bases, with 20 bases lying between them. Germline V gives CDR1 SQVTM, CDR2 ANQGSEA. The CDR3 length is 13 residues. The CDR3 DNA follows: TGCAGCAACCCGGGCCGGGACACGTTCGAGCAGTACTTC. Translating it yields CSNPGRDTFEQYF.

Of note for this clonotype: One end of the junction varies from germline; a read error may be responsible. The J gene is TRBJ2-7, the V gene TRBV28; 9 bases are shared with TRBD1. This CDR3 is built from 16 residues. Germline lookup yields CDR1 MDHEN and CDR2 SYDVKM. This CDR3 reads CANSFLTGGIVSEQYF. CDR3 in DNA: TGTGCCAACAGTTTCCTCACAGGGGGCATTGTGTCCGAGCAGTACTTC.